This T cell receptor beta chain derives from a study of CD4 T cells in relation to SARS-CoV-2 and coronaviruses. Study-wide context: Negative control cultures got HIV-1 Nef peptides or no peptide.

Worth noting for this clone: No antigen is known for it.

The repertoire was sequenced with immunoSEQ multiplex PCR; TCRdb's copy has only in-frame clones and lacks some. The sample has roughly 23,000 clones, under 85% seen once. CD4+ T cells from unexposed donors were obtained before the COVID-19 pandemic (2011-2018). CD4+ T cells were isolated from the cells after about ten days of culture. With 0 bases removed from V and 3 bases from J, the gap between germline ends came to 8 bases. The CDR3 is 14 residues long. CDR1 is SGHNT, CDR2 YENEEA, per germline. Sequencing was done on a sample of CD4+ T cells from PBMCs, cultured in vitro. The chain links TRBV11-3 to TRBJ2-5; D is possibly TRBD1 (6 bases). The receptor comes from a human donor in good health. CDR3 in amino acids: CASSLDGQKETQYF. The CDR3, as DNA: TGTGCCAGCAGCTTAGATGGACAGAAAGAGACCCAGTACTTC.